This record covers a single T cell receptor (beta chain). What it binds is unknown. In each case, RNA was isolated and then reverse transcribed into cDNA as the sequencing template. Only in-frame clones appear in the TCRdb table, and some are missing; sequencing was by immunoSEQ multiplex PCR. The repertoire consists of under 150,000 clones, with around 82% occurring once and the leading ten covering 25%. This entry is derived from a study of CD8+ T cells in alopecia areata. Across the whole study: Patients in the treated group were given tofacitinib by mouth, 5 to 10 mg twice a day. Points from the study as a whole: Normal scalp showed lower clonality than lesional scalp, especially alopecia totalis/universalis.

The germline gives CDR1 GTSNPN, CDR2 SVGIG (reference sequence). The ends were cut back, 0 bases at V and 2 bases at J, with 13 bases in the middle. There are 15 residues in the CDR3. As for treatment: oral pan-JAK inhibitor, 5-10 mg twice daily. The chain combines TRBV30 with TRBJ2-5; D may be TRBD2 (6 bases). Sample: CD8+ T cells sorted from blood, taken at week 4, from a patient treated with tofacitinib. This clonotype was obtained from a human donor with alopecia areata. CDR3 protein: CAWSVRDSYQETQYF. The CDR3 coding sequence is TGTGCCTGGAGTGTCCGGGACTCCTATCAAGAGACCCAGTACTTC.